The sequence of this T cell receptor (beta chain) was determined in a study of blood T cell repertoires in COVID-19. Study-level background: The United States, Italy and Spain supplied acute and convalescent COVID-19 samples. In each case, the material was cDNA or gDNA derived from T cells, B-cell-depleted T cells, or PBMCs.

The CDR3 consists of 11 residues. Germline V gene data show CDR1 as MNHEY and CDR2 as SMNVEV (reference sequence). Unmatched junction bases numbered 4, after V lost 8 bases and J lost 7 bases. As originally analysed: Estimation of nucleated cell counts relied on the amplification of reference gene primers. TCRdb keeps only in-frame clones here, not all; method: immunoSEQ multiplex PCR. V and J calls and clone size follow that table, whereas D and trimming were derived from the DNA. The sample consists of approximately 280,000 clones, 70% to 90% of them appearing once. The sequenced sample consisted of peripheral blood. The source is a woman under 40 who had recovered from COVID-19. The chain is built from TRBV27 and TRBJ2-7; 8 bases align to TRBD2. CDR3 nucleotides: TGTGCCAGCCAAGCGGGGGTTGAGCAGTACTTC. It translates to CASQAGVEQYF.